This T cell receptor (beta chain) was documented in a study of response to subunit inactivated influenza vaccine. The CDR3 is 14 amino acids. Looked up from germline, CDR1 is MGHDK and CDR2 is SYGVNS. Trimming stripped 5 bases from V and 5 bases from J, with 15 bases between. Study findings and constraints: Only a handful of new T cells, the authors suggested, are recruited with each seasonal influenza vaccination.

This clonotype showed up many times. Antigen specificity is unknown. One entry per CDR3 protein, called by TCRdb with MiXCR from the RT-PCR reads. The sample carries hundreds of thousands of distinct CDR3 sequences, around 8% recorded once. The clonotype originates from a man aged 50 to 75 who received an inactivated influenza vaccine. This chain joins TRBV25-1 and TRBJ1-1, with D possibly being TRBD1 (5 bases). The sequencing here drew on PBMCs from blood, taken roughly 24 months after vaccination. The CDR3 coding sequence is TGTGCCAGCAGTCCATGGACCCAGGGTACTGAAGCTTTCTTT. It encodes CASSPWTQGTEAFF.